A single sample gave rise to the 8 T cell receptor beta chains below, sequenced in a study of cytomegalovirus exposure and HLA in healthy donors. The PCR used 60 Vbeta and 13 Jbeta primers. TCRdb's table, derived via immunoSEQ multiplex PCR, lists solely in-frame clones and lacks some. The sample has 99,000 or so clones, 13% to 15% seen once. Sequences were obtained from PBMCs. Receptor source: a female donor in good health and CMV-seronegative.

This clone has only a few counts. J is TRBJ2-7 and V is TRBV9; 14 bases are shared with TRBD2. Trimming cost V 0 bases and J 5 bases; bases outside gene matches: 4. CDR3 length: 16 residues. Germline V gene data show CDR1 as SGDLS and CDR2 as YYNGEE. CDR3 residues: CASSVGGTSGRNEQYF. The CDR3 bases are TGTGCCAGCAGCGTAGGGGGGACTAGCGGGAGAAACGAGCAGTACTTC. Based on the CDR3 plus reference TRBV9 and TRBJ2-7, the full variable domain is DSGVTQTPKHLITATGQRVTLRCSPRSGDLSVYWYQQSLDQGLQFLIQYYNGEERAKGNILERFSAQQFPDLHSELNLSSLELGDSALYFCASSVGGTSGRNEQYFGPGTRLTVT.

V is TRBV5-4 and J is TRBJ2-7, with D perhaps matching TRBD2 (6 bases). CDR1 is SGHNT and CDR2 is YYREEE in the germline V gene (reference sequence). This CDR3 has 15 amino acids. Trimming took 3 bases from V and 2 from J, leaving 15 bases between them. The chain's CDR3 is CASSSPGEAPYEQYF. The CDR3 DNA reads TGTGCCAGCAGCTCTCCTGGGGAGGCTCCCTACGAGCAGTACTTC.

This clone has a single count. The chain links TRBV7-9 to TRBJ1-2, with D maybe TRBD1 (5 bases). The CDR3 sequence is 15 residues long. Germline-derived CDR1 and CDR2 are SEHNR and FQNEAQ (reference sequence). V lost 5 bases to trimming and J lost 8 bases, with 21 bases between them. CDR3 in amino acids: CASSPDEGAMGGYTF. CDR3 nucleotides: TGTGCCAGCAGCCCCGACGAAGGGGCAATGGGGGGCTACACCTTC.

V and J are TRBV5-1 and TRBJ2-3; D is ambiguous. This CDR3 region has 13 residues. V was pared by 4 bases and J by 4 bases, with 10 bases between. Germline loops: CDR1 SGHRS, CDR2 YFSETQ. The CDR3: CASSPVPADTQYF. As DNA, the CDR3 is TGCGCCAGCAGCCCCGTCCCCGCAGATACGCAGTATTTT.

The V and J genes are TRBV6-6 and TRBJ2-2, with 8 bases lining up with TRBD1. Per the germline V gene, CDR1 is MNHNY and CDR2 is SVGAGI (reference sequence). With V trimmed by 0 bases and J by 5 bases, 5 bases remained unmatched. This CDR3 has 16 residues. The CDR3 sequence is CASSYSQTGVTGELFF. In DNA form, the CDR3 reads TGTGCCAGCAGTTACTCTCAGACAGGGGTTACCGGGGAGCTGTTTTTT.

This clone was recorded a few times. V gene TRBV18 combines with J gene TRBJ2-7; 13 bases map to TRBD2. Looked up from germline, CDR1 is KGHSH and CDR2 is LQKENI. The CDR3 is 15 amino acids. V was clipped by 3 bases and J by 1 base; unmatched bases: 0. The CDR3 bases are TGTGCCAGCTCACCGACTAGCGGGAGGTCCTACGAGCAGTACTTC. Amino acid sequence: CASSPTSGRSYEQYF.

This clone turned up a few times. The chain links TRBV6-4 to TRBJ2-1; TRBD2 agrees at 11 bases. V shed 3 bases and J 4 bases; nucleotides not matched to a gene: 5. The CDR3 contains 16 residues. Germline V lookup: CDR1 MRHNA, CDR2 SNTAGT. The CDR3 DNA reads as TGTGCCAGCAGTGAATCCGGGACTAGCGGTTACAATGAGCAGTTCTTC. Residues: CASSESGTSGYNEQFF.

This clone has only a few counts. V is TRBV27 and J is TRBJ1-2; 7 bases line up with TRBD1. Per germline, CDR1 MNHEY and CDR2 SMNVEV (reference sequence). The CDR3 loop spans 14 amino acids. V dropped 5 bases and J dropped 4; count of bases not matched to a gene: 7. The DNA for the CDR3 is TGTGCCAGCAGTCCCGGGACAGCCACCTATGGCTACACCTTC. This gives the protein CASSPGTATYGYTF.